This section outlines one T cell receptor (beta chain) sequence together with its context. The data were obtained in a study of shared clonotypes between healthy human individuals. Repertoires were generated with immunoSEQ multiplex PCR, while TCRdb's copy carries only in-frame clones and drops some. This sample has around 550,000 clones, with 85% to 95% found just once. This CDR3 is 18 amino acids long. Germline-derived CDR1 and CDR2 are MGHRA and YSYEKL. Trimming pared 0 bases from V and 5 bases from J, leaving 20 bases between. Naive CD8 cells, CD45RO-negative and positively selected for CCR7, excluded terminally differentiated effector memory CD45RA+ cells.

The rearrangement links TRBV4-1 to TRBJ2-1; the D is unclear. The sequence was collected from a young woman in good health. Sequenced: naive CD8+ T cells sorted from blood. CDR3 sequence: CASSQDPRAPVVNNEQFF. The CDR3 bases are TGCGCCAGCAGCCAAGATCCTCGGGCCCCAGTAGTGAACAATGAGCAGTTCTTC.